The 2 T cell receptor beta chains given below trace back to one sample, sequenced in a study of T cell changes during pregnancy in multiple sclerosis. The table came from immunoSEQ multiplex PCR; TCRdb's copy has only in-frame clones and leaves some out. Of 36,000 or so clones detected, approximately 91% appear once; the ten largest clones hold around 11%. This material consisted of CD8+ T cells from peripheral blood mononuclear cells, taken in the third trimester of pregnancy. These receptors all stem from a female donor with multiple sclerosis, enrolled in a pregnancy study.

This chain connects TRBV6-1 to TRBJ2-3; a possible D gene is TRBD1 (5 bases). The V end lost 4 bases, the J end lost 3 bases, and 11 bases lay between the germline ends. Germline loops: CDR1 MNHNS, CDR2 SASEGT. The CDR3 runs 14 residues. CDR3 region: CASSGFRETDTQYF. For the CDR3, the DNA is TGTGCCAGCAGTGGTTTCAGGGAAACAGATACGCAGTATTTT.

The chain uses TRBV4-3 and TRBJ1-5, with 10 bases identical to TRBD1. Losses at the gene ends were 4 bases for V and 10 bases for J; bases not matched to a gene: 7. Germline CDR1 reads LGHNA; CDR2 reads YSLEER. This CDR3 has 14 residues. The CDR3 loop is CASSPGTGVDPQHF. CDR3 bases: TGCGCCAGCAGCCCCGGGACAGGGGTTGACCCCCAGCATTTT.